This TCR beta chain was profiled in a study of PD-L1 blockade in urothelial cancer. Every PCR was spiked with synthetic TCR analog templates. Sequenced by immunoSEQ multiplex PCR; TCRdb stores in-frame clones only, minus some. The sample carries 66,000 or so clones, about nine tenths recorded once. Germline CDR1 reads SGHNT; CDR2 reads YENEEA. Trimming left V 2 bases short and J 2 bases short, with 10 bases between. The CDR3 has 14 amino acids. Noted time point: peripheral blood 6 weeks after treatment start. Each patient contributed between 1 and 8 total time points of blood mononuclear cells, pretreatment and during treatment.

This chain connects TRBV11-3 to TRBJ2-7; maybe TRBD2 (6 bases). Sequences were derived from PBMCs, sampled around atezolizumab (anti-PD-L1) treatment. This sequence was found in a man aged 55 to 70 with urothelial cancer. CDR3 residues: CASSLRGSPYEQYF. The DNA of the CDR3 is TGTGCCAGCAGCTTACGGGGGTCCCCCTACGAGCAGTACTTC.